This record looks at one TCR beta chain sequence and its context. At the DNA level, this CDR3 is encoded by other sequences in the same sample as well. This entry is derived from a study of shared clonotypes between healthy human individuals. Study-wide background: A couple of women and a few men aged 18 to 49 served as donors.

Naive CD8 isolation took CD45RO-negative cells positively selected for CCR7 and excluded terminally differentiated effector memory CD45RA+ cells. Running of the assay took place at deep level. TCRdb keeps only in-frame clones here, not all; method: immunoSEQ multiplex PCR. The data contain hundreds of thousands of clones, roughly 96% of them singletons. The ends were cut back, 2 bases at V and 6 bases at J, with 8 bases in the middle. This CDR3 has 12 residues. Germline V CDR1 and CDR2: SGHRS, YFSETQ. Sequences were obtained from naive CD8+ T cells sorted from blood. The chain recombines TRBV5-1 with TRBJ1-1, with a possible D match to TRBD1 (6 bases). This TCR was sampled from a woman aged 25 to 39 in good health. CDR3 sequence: CASSFGGAEAFF. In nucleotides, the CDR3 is TGCGCCAGCAGCTTTGGGGGCGCTGAAGCTTTCTTT.